Following are 22 T cell receptor beta chains from one sample sequenced in a study of T cells after yellow fever vaccination. TCRdb reanalysed the 5' RACE reads using MiXCR and keeps one entry per CDR3 protein. This table has some 300,000 distinct CDR3 sequences, 3% to 4.5% appearing once. Sample: PBMCs, taken on the day of the yellow fever booster vaccination. These receptors came from a man in his late teens or twenties who received the YFV17D yellow fever vaccine.

This clonotype was detected only a few times. J is TRBJ2-2 and V is TRBV19; D remains ambiguous. The CDR3 contains 19 residues. Trimming removed 4 bases at V and 6 bases at J, with 27 bases between. CDR1 is LNHDA, CDR2 SQIVND, per germline (reference sequence). The CDR3 DNA follows: TGTGCCAGTAGTACCCGCCCCTTACTTGGCCATCGGTACGCCGGGGAGCTGTTTTTT. As protein: CASSTRPLLGHRYAGELFF.

This clonotype was recorded a few times. The chain links TRBV7-3 to TRBJ2-3; 12 nucleotides match TRBD2. Germline loops: CDR1 SGHTA, CDR2 FQGTGA. This CDR3 has 15 amino acids. The V segment lost 4 bases and the J segment 6 bases; nucleotides outside the gene matches: 5. The CDR3 DNA is TGTGCCAGCAGCTCCCTAGCGGGGGGGCTTGATACGCAGTATTTT. It is translated as CASSSLAGGLDTQYF.

The gene calls are TRBV5-1 and TRBJ2-7, with D uncertain. Germline loops: CDR1 SGHRS, CDR2 YFSETQ. V shed 4 bases and J shed 5 bases, with 16 bases lying between them. The CDR3 spans 14 residues. This chain's CDR3 is CASSPVGSGDEQYV. CDR3 DNA: TGCGCCAGCAGCCCGGTAGGTAGTGGCGACGAGCAGTACGTC.

J is TRBJ1-2 and V is TRBV20-1; no reliable D call. Trimming cost V 6 bases and J 1 base, with 12 bases left between them. The length of the CDR3 is 13 residues. The germline CDR1 and CDR2 sequences are DFQATT and SNEGSKA (reference sequence). CDR3 nucleotide sequence: TGCAGTGCCCCGAAGCTGGGTAACTATGGCTACACCTTC. It encodes CSAPKLGNYGYTF.

The chain couples TRBV7-2 to TRBJ1-5; possible D gene TRBD1, 6 bases. The CDR3 is 13 residues long. V lost 5 bases and J 6 bases, leaving 11 bases between the germline ends. The V gene's germline CDR1 is SGHTA and CDR2 FQGNSA. In nucleotides, the CDR3 is TGTGCCAGCAGCAATACAGGGCGTCAGCCCCAGCATTTT. Amino acids: CASSNTGRQPQHF.

This chain joins TRBV18 and TRBJ1-2; D is perhaps TRBD1 (6 bases). Germline assignment: CDR1 KGHSH and CDR2 LQKENI. The CDR3 sequence is 13 residues long. The V gene lost 0 bases and the J gene lost 4 bases, with 6 bases spanning the gap. CDR3 residues: CASSPPTGYGYTF. CDR3 coding DNA: TGTGCCAGCTCACCACCGACAGGCTATGGCTACACCTTC.

This clonotype was seen at least ten times. The V gene is TRBV7-2, the J gene TRBJ2-3; TRBD2 matches at 11 bases. Germline V gene data show CDR1 as SGHTA and CDR2 as FQGNSA. After removal of 5 bases from V and 3 bases from J, the junction contained 7 bases not matched to a gene. The CDR3 runs to 16 residues. The CDR3 protein is CASSRMRLAGTDTQYF. CDR3 in DNA: TGTGCCAGCAGCCGCATGAGACTAGCGGGGACAGATACGCAGTATTTT.

Ten or more counts support this clonotype. This chain links TRBV25-1 with TRBJ2-6; no definite D call. V lost 4 bases to trimming and J lost 1 base, with 5 bases between them. The CDR3 runs 14 residues. Germline V gene lookup returns CDR1 MGHDK and CDR2 SYGVNS. This CDR3 reads CASSGVSGANVLTF. In DNA form, the CDR3 reads TGTGCCAGCAGTGGAGTTTCTGGGGCCAACGTCCTGACTTTC.

This clonotype was seen many times. This chain uses TRBV20-1 with TRBJ2-7; TRBD1 matches 7 bases. The CDR3 runs 11 residues. The J segment lost 4 bases and the V segment lost 4 bases, leaving 1 base of the junction unmatched. Germline CDR1 and CDR2: DFQATT and SNEGSKA (reference sequence). CDR3 sequence (DNA): TGCAGTGCTACCAGGGGGTACGAGCAGTACTTC. Translated, it gives CSATRGYEQYF.

This chain connects TRBV12-3 or TRBV12-4 to TRBJ2-3; no clear D gene. The CDR3 consists of 12 residues. Between the trimmed V and J ends, which lost 7 bases and 5 bases, there was a span of 10 bases. Written as DNA, the CDR3 is TGTGCCAGCACCCTTTACGGAGATACGCAGTATTTT. This encodes CASTLYGDTQYF.

This clonotype has at least ten counts. V is TRBV12-3 or TRBV12-4 and J is TRBJ2-1, with D perhaps TRBD1 (6 bases). Trimming stripped 2 bases from V and 4 bases from J, with 12 bases between. The CDR3 consists of 15 residues. CDR3 in amino acids: CASSLFQGSYNEQFF. In DNA form, the CDR3 reads TGTGCCAGCAGTTTATTCCAGGGGTCTTACAATGAGCAGTTCTTC.

This clonotype was observed many times. The chain carries TRBV7-2 and TRBJ2-3; 13 bases line up with TRBD2. The CDR3 sequence is 19 residues long. Trimming cost V 9 bases and J 2 bases; bases outside gene matches: 17. Germline CDR1 reads SGHTA; CDR2 reads FQGNSA. CDR3 sequence (DNA): TGTGCCAGTTCCAGACTAGCGGGGGGCCACTTTACGATCACAGATACGCAGTATTTT. This sequence encodes CASSRLAGGHFTITDTQYF.

This clonotype has ten or more counts. The rearrangement joins TRBV4-1 to TRBJ1-4; 8 bases fit TRBD1. Germline trimming cut 7 bases from V and 0 bases from J; bases unmatched to any gene: 7. The CDR3 consists of 16 residues. Germline values: CDR1 MGHRA, CDR2 YSYEKL. The CDR3 loop reads CASTTGGATTNEKLFF. The CDR3 DNA reads as TGCGCCAGCACTACAGGGGGGGCGACAACTAATGAAAAACTGTTTTTT.

There are a few counts of this clonotype. The rearrangement uses TRBV4-3 and TRBJ2-1; 9 bases agree with TRBD1. CDR1 LGHNA and CDR2 YSLEER come from the germline V gene. The V segment lost 3 bases and the J segment 9 bases; nucleotides outside the gene matches: 12. This CDR3 has 16 amino acids. The CDR3 loop is CASSQRQGDIGSEQFF. The CDR3 coding sequence is TGCGCCAGCAGCCAGAGACAGGGGGATATCGGCAGTGAGCAGTTCTTC.

This clonotype occurred a few times. The rearrangement uses TRBV4-3 and TRBJ2-1; TRBD1 agrees at 8 bases. The trim removed 0 bases at V and 9 bases at J, leaving 7 bases unmatched. CDR3 length: 15 amino acids. In germline, CDR1 is LGHNA, CDR2 YSLEER. CDR3 nucleotide sequence: TGCGCCAGCAGCCAAGATCCTGGACAGGGAACTGAGCAGTTCTTC. Protein product: CASSQDPGQGTEQFF.

This clonotype has only a few counts. The chain is built from TRBV5-1 and TRBJ2-1; weak D call: TRBD2 (6 bases). The CDR3 length is 15 residues. V gave up 2 bases and J gave up 2 bases, with 11 bases separating them. In germline, CDR1 is SGHRS, CDR2 YFSETQ. DNA of the CDR3: TGCGCCAGCAGCTTCCGGGGAGGAACCTACAATGAGCAGTTCTTC. It encodes CASSFRGGTYNEQFF.

The chain combines TRBV29-1 with TRBJ2-4; D possibly uses TRBD1 or TRBD2 (5 bases each). Trimming removed 3 bases at V and 9 bases at J, with 18 bases between. Germline V gene sequence: CDR1 SQVTM, CDR2 ANQGSEA. The CDR3 is made up of 14 amino acids. DNA for the CDR3: TGCAGCGTTGAGGATAGATTGTCGGGGACCATTCAGTACTTC. This translates into CSVEDRLSGTIQYF.

This clonotype was detected many times. The chain carries TRBV10-2 and TRBJ2-7; D unresolved. Trimming cost V 10 bases and J 6 bases, with 10 bases left between them. The CDR3 length is 10 residues. Germline V gives CDR1 WSHSY, CDR2 SAAADI. The CDR3 DNA reads as TGCGCCACTCCGTATTTCGAGCAGTACGTC. Translation gives CATPYFEQYV.

V and J are TRBV7-2 and TRBJ2-1; weak D call: TRBD1 (7 bases). The CDR3 is 17 amino acids. CDR1 SGHTA and CDR2 FQGNSA come from the germline V gene. Trimming shortened V by 2 bases and J by 8 bases, and 22 bases separated the two germline ends. CDR3: CASSLWGVSGGKDEQFF. For the CDR3, the DNA is TGTGCCAGCAGCTTATGGGGGGTGTCAGGGGGTAAGGATGAGCAGTTCTTC.

This clonotype has ten or more counts. The chain carries TRBV4-2 and TRBJ1-4; D unclear. The CDR3 covers 16 residues. The germline V gene encodes CDR1 LGHNA and CDR2 YNFKEQ. Trimming pared 0 bases from V and 0 bases from J, leaving 8 bases between. The CDR3 is CASSQEAISTNEKLFF. DNA of the CDR3: TGTGCCAGCAGCCAAGAAGCCATTTCAACTAATGAAAAACTGTTTTTT.

The table lists this clonotype with many counts. This chain uses TRBV10-3 with TRBJ1-3; tentative D call: TRBD1 (5 bases). CDR3 length equals 15 residues. V lost 4 bases, J lost 0 bases, and 10 bases lay in between. Germline V lookup: CDR1 ENHRY, CDR2 SYGVKD. CDR3 amino acids: CAISGQPSSGNTIYF. For the CDR3, the DNA is TGTGCCATCAGTGGACAGCCTAGCTCTGGAAACACCATATATTTT.

This clonotype appeared once. The junction differs from germline at one of its ends, possibly a read error. V usage is TRBV6-5 and J usage is TRBJ1-1, with 8 bases fitting TRBD1. The length of the CDR3 is 14 residues. Germline values: CDR1 MNHEY, CDR2 SVGAGI. CDR3 bases: TGTGCCAGCAGTCAACAGGGGGGGAACGCTGAAGCTTTCTTT. The encoded protein is CASSQQGGNAEAFF.